This TCR beta chain originates from a study of shared clonotypes between healthy human individuals (dated by TCRdb to the early 2020s). Study-wide context: The cohort included a few men and a couple of women between 18 and 49 years of age. Per donor, three plates each were used for CD4 naive and CD4 memory, two for CD8 naive, and one for CD8 memory. To estimate repertoire size and how much clonotype sharing occurs between individuals, the study deeply sequenced the blood TCR repertoires of about 5 healthy adults. To increase sequencing depth and limit assay-specific biases, different laboratories used diverse techniques to prepare libraries and sequence TCR repertoires. Leukapheresis yielded between about 0.8 and 9.5 billion PBMCs per donor. On the study overall, not on this receptor specifically: When several donors were compared, the shared fraction of clonotypes was about 5.5% for naive CD4, roughly 3.3% for naive CD8, 2% to 2.5% for memory CD4, and roughly 0.43% for memory CD8. Sampling was restricted to blood, and TCR repertoires in tissue are likely to differ from TCR repertoires in blood. Compared with non-shared clonotypes, the clonotypes found in all four sorted-subset donors had higher generation probabilities. Larger estimated clonotype richness was generally found for naive subsets than for memory subsets. Rarefaction of sorted-subset datasets indicated incomplete sequencing despite the large sequencing depth. Based on pairwise subsampling, the degree of clonotype sharing among donors was expected to be affected by sequencing depth. The small number of donors limited the genetic and exposure-history diversity represented.

Using the deep immunoSEQ assay, multiplex PCR amplified TCR CDR3 regions from genomic DNA. Extracted genomic DNA from each cell subset was distributed evenly across all wells of several immunoSEQ 96-well plates, and each plate was treated as a replicate. For sorted subsets, around 200 ng genomic DNA, equal to 30,000 to 35,000 T cell genomes, was loaded into each replicate PCR. The purified libraries were quantified using a Qubit 3.0 fluorometer, sized with a Bioanalyzer 2100, and then quantified again using the KAPA Library Quantification kit. A separate single-read 150-cycle Illumina NextSeq 550 flow cell was used to sequence each immunoSEQ 96-well plate. In the original analysis: Because the immunoSEQ output included only junctional sequences and no quality scores, the filtering could not be the same as the filtering used for full-length reads. Sequences were annotated with PyIR, a Python wrapper for IgBLAST v1.9, and V/J genes and CDR3 were assigned using IMGT germline references. Reads with weak V/J assignments (E-value above 1e-6), missing CDR3, stop codons, out-of-frame junctions, or ambiguous translated residues were removed. V3J clonotypes were defined as sequences sharing an identical inferred V gene, J gene, and CDR3 amino acid sequence. Percentage overlap between repertoires was calculated by dividing the number of shared unique clonotypes by the size of the smaller repertoire. Three approaches were used to assess repertoire richness: RTK rarefaction, the Chao1 estimator, and Recon v2.1 estimates of unobserved clonotypes. Generation probabilities for all TCRbeta clonotypes obtained by the gDNA method from several donors were computed using OLGA. TCRdb re-hosts the immuneACCESS table, in-frame sequences only. Its copies lack some clones; in the studies checked, an unresolved V gene accounts for under half of them, and the cause for the rest is not known. The D gene and trimming were derived from the DNA, and the V and J assignments and clone size from that table. In all, the sample holds 2 million to 2.5 million clones, and roughly 95% of those were seen once. The top ten clonotypes cover roughly 0.13% of the sample.

Measured from the cysteine to the phenylalanine, the CDR3 is 12 residues long. Only the CDR3 DNA is retained, 36 bases long and in frame from the first base. The germline V gene supplies CDR1 MNHNS and CDR2 SASEGT. After removal of 6 bases from V and 9 bases from J, the junction retains 5 bases not matched to a gene. The donors were healthy, HIV-negative adults who had no recently reported acute infections or vaccinations. Every donor was a Caucasian adult residing in Nashville, Tennessee, USA. CD4+ T cells were enriched by magnetic negative selection, after which naive cells were positively selected on CD45RA and the negative fraction was taken as the memory subset. Blood was collected by leukapheresis, and PBMCs were isolated by Ficoll-Histopaque density gradient centrifugation and then cryopreserved in liquid nitrogen vapor phase. Analytical flow cytometry was used to check the purity and quantity of every magnetically sorted T cell population. Each sorted fraction had its genomic DNA isolated and then quantified by UV absorbance on a Nanodrop 2000c.

Remarks on this clone: Its specific antigen is unknown. Base qualities are missing; no much larger clone stands one base away.

This receptor was identified in a man between 18 and 29 years old in good health. Sequenced sample: naive CD4+ T cells sorted from blood. Sample cell subset or site, as interpreted from the label and publication: CD45RA+ positively selected. This sequence uses TRBV6-1 and TRBJ2-4; 7 nucleotides in the junction match TRBD1. The CDR3: CASSGQASIQYF. The DNA sequence reads TGTGCCAGCAGCGGACAGGCTAGCATTCAGTACTTC.